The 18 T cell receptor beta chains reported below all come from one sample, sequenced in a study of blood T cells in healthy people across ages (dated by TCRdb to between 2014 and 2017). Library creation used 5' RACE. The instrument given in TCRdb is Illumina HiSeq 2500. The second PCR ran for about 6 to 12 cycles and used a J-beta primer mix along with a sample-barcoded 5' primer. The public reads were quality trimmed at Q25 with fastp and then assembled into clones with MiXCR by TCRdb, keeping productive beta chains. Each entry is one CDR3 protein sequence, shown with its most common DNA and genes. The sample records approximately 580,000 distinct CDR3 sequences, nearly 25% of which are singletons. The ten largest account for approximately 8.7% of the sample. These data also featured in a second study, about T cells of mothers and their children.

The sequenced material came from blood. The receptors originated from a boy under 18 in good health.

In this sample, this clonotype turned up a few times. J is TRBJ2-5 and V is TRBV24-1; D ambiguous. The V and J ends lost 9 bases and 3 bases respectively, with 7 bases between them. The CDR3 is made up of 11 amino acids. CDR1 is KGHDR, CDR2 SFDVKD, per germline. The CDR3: CATSTKETQYF. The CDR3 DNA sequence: TGTGCCACCTCGACCAAAGAGACCCAGTACTTC.

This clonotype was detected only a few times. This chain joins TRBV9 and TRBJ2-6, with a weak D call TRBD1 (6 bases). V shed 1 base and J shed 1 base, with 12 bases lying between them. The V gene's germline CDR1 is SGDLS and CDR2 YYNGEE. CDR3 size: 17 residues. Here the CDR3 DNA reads TGTGCCAGCAGCGTATACTCCGGACAGTCTGGGGCCAACGTCCTGACTTTC. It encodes CASSVYSGQSGANVLTF.

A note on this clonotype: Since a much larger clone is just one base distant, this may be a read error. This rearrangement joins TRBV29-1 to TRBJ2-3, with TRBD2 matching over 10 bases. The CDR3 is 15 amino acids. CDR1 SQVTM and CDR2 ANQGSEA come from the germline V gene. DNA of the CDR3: TGCAGCGTTGAACTCCCTAGCGGGAGATCCGATACGCAGTGTTTT. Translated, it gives CSVELPSGRSDTQCF.

In nucleotides, the CDR3 is TGTGCCAGCAGCTTAGCCTTACAGGTTAGCGAGCAGTACTTC. It yields the protein CASSLALQVSEQYF. This chain uses TRBV7-2 with TRBJ2-7; D is perhaps TRBD1 (5 bases). The CDR3 runs 14 residues. Germline V lookup: CDR1 SGHTA, CDR2 FQGNSA. The germline V and J ends were trimmed by 0 bases and 6 bases, with 12 bases remaining between them. The variable domain in full, completed from reference TRBV7-2 and TRBJ2-7, reads GAGVSQSPSNKVTEKGKDVELRCDPISGHTALYWYRQSLGQGLEFLIYFQGNSAPDKSGLPSDRFSAERTGGSVSTLTIQRTQQEDSAVYLCASSLALQVSEQYFGPGTRLTVT.

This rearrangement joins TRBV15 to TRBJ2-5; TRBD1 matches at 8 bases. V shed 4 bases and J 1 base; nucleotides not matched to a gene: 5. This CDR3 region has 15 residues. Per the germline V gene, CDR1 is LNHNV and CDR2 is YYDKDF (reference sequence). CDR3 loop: CATSTPDRGQETQYF. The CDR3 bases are TGTGCCACCAGCACCCCCGACAGGGGCCAAGAGACCCAGTACTTC.

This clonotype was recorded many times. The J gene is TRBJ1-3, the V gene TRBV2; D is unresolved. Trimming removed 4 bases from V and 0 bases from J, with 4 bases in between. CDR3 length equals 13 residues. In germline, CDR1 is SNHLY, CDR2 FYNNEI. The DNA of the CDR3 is TGTGCCAGCAGTGTAGACTCTGGAAACACCATATATTTT. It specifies CASSVDSGNTIYF.

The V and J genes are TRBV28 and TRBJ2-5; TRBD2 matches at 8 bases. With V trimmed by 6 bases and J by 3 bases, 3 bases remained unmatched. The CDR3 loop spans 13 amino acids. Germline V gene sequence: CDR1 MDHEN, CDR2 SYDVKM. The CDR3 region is CASRPGLEETQYF. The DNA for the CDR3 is TGTGCCAGCAGACCGGGACTAGAAGAGACCCAGTACTTC.

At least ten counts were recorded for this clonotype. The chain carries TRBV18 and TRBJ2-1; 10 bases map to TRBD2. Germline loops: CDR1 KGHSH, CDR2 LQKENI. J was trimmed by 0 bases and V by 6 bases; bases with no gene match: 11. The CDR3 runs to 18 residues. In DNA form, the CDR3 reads TGTGCCAGCTCGAGCGCGGGACTAGCGTTGAGCTCCTACAATGAGCAGTTCTTC. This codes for CASSSAGLALSSYNEQFF. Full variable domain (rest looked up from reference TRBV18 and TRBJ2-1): NAGVMQNPRHLVRRRGQEARLRCSPMKGHSHVYWYRQLPEEGLKFMVYLQKENIIDESGMPKERFSAEFPKEGPSILRIQQVVRGDSAAYFCASSSAGLALSSYNEQFFGPGTRLTVL.

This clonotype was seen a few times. The CDR3 DNA reads TGTGCCAGCAGCCCTAATGGGGGGACTTGGCAAGAGACCCAGTACTTC. The encoded protein is CASSPNGGTWQETQYF. This sequence joins TRBV7-8 and TRBJ2-5, with D possibly being TRBD2 (6 bases). The CDR3 consists of 16 residues. The germline V gene encodes CDR1 SGHVS and CDR2 FQNEAQ. Trimming shortened V by 5 bases and J by 2 bases, and 18 bases separated the two germline ends.

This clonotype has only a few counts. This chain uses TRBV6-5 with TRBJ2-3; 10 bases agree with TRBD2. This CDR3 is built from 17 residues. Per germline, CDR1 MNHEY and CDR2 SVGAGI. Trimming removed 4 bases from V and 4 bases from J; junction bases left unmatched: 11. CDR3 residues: CASSSGLTSGVSDTQYF. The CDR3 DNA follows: TGTGCCAGCAGTTCCGGCCTTACTAGCGGGGTCTCAGATACGCAGTATTTT.

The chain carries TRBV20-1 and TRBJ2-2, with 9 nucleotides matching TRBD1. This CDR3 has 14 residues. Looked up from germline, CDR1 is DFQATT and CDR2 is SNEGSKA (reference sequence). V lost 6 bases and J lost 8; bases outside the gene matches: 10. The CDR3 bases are TGCAGTGCCCTCTCCGGGACAGGGAGGGGGGAGCTGTTTTTT. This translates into CSALSGTGRGELFF.

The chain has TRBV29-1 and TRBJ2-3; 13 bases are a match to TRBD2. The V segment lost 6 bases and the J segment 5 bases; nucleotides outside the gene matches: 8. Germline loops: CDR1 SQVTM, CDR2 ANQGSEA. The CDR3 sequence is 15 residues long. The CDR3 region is CSVQRTSGRKDTQYF. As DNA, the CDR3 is TGCAGCGTCCAAAGGACTAGCGGGAGAAAAGATACGCAGTATTTT.

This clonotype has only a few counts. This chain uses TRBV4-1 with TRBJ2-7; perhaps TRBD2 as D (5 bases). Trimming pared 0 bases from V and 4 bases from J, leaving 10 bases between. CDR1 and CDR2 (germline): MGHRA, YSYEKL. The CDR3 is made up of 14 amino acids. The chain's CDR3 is CASSQDEGAYEQYF. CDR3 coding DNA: TGCGCCAGCAGCCAAGATGAGGGAGCGTACGAGCAGTACTTC.

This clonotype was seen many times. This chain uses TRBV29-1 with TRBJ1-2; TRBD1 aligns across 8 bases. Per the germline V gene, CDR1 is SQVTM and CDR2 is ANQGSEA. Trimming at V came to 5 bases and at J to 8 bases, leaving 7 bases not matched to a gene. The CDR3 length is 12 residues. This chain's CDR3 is CSVPPTGEGYTF. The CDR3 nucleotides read TGCAGCGTTCCCCCGACAGGGGAAGGCTACACCTTC. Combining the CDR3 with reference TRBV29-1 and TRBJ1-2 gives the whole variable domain SAVISQKPSRDICQRGTSLTIQCQVDSQVTMMFWYRQQPGQSLTLIATANQGSEATYESGFVIDKFPISRPNLTFSTLTVSNMSPEDSSIYLCSVPPTGEGYTFGSGTRLTVV.

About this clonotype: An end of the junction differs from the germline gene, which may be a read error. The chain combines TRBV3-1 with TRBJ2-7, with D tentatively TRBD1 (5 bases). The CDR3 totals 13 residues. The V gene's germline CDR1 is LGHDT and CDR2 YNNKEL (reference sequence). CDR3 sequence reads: CASSEDSEHEQYF. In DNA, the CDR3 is TGTGCCAGCAGCGAAGACAGTGAGCACGAGCAGTACTTC.

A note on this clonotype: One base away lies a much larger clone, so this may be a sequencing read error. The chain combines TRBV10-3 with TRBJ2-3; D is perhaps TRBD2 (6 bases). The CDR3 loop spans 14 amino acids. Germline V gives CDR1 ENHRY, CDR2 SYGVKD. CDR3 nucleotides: TGTGTCATCAGTGAGATCGCTAGCGCAGATACGCAGTATTTT. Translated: CVISEIASADTQYF.

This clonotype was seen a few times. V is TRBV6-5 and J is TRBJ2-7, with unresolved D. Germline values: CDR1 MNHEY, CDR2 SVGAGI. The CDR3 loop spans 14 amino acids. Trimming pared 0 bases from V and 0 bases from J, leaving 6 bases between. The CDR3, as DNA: TGTGCCAGCAGTTACTCGATCCGCTCCTACGAGCAGTACTTC. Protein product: CASSYSIRSYEQYF.

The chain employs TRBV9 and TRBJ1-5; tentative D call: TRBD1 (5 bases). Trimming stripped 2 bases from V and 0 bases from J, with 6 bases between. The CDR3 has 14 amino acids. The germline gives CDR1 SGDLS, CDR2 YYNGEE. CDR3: CASSVTDSNQPQHF. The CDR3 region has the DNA TGTGCCAGCAGCGTGACAGATAGCAATCAGCCCCAGCATTTT.